These 28 T cell receptor beta chains share one sample of origin, sequenced in a study of T cells in Graves' hyperthyroidism and ophthalmopathy. Amplification yielded TCR beta CDR3 regions, with RNA transcripts as the source. The primer set for the first-round RT-PCR of the TCR CDR3 was HTBI. MiXCR, applied by TCRdb to the multiplex PCR reads, yields one record per CDR3 protein. The table shows approximately 630,000 distinct CDR3 sequences, with roughly 17% occurring only once. Input material: blood. The source is a woman younger than 45 with Graves' hyperthyroidism.

This clonotype was detected only a few times. V usage is TRBV29-1 and J usage is TRBJ1-2, with a tentative D call TRBD1 (6 bases). CDR1 is SQVTM and CDR2 is ANQGSEA in the germline V gene. Trimming stripped 0 bases from V and 4 bases from J, with 9 bases between. This CDR3 comprises 13 residues. The CDR3 loop reads CSVEDLTGYGYTF. Written as DNA, the CDR3 is TGCAGCGTTGAAGATCTGACAGGCTATGGCTACACCTTC.

This clonotype came up a few times. This chain uses TRBV10-2 with TRBJ2-3; possible D gene TRBD2, 6 bases. The CDR3 contains 13 residues. V lost 7 bases and J lost 3, with 11 bases in between. CDR1 and CDR2 (germline): WSHSY, SAAADI. The CDR3 nucleotides read TGCGCCAGCACTGGAGGGCCGACAGATACGCAGTATTTT. Translated, it gives CASTGGPTDTQYF.

Ten or more counts support this clonotype. The chain links TRBV11-2 to TRBJ2-1, with no clear D. This CDR3 spans 15 amino acids. Germline V gene data show CDR1 as SGHAT and CDR2 as FQNNGV. Trimming left V 2 bases short and J 4 bases short, with 12 bases between. DNA for the CDR3: TGTGCCAGCAGCTTATTAATGGGCTTTTACAATGAGCAGTTCTTC. It encodes CASSLLMGFYNEQFF.

There are many counts of this clonotype. The chain has TRBV3-1 and TRBJ2-7; TRBD2 matches at 13 bases. The germline CDR1 and CDR2 sequences are LGHDT and YNNKEL (reference sequence). The CDR3 extends over 17 amino acids. V shed 1 base, J shed 4 bases, and the junction held 7 bases outside the gene matches. The CDR3 region is CASSQAPGLAGAYEQYF. The DNA of the CDR3 is TGTGCCAGCAGCCAAGCCCCTGGACTAGCGGGAGCGTACGAGCAGTACTTC.

The table lists this clonotype with many counts. This chain links TRBV20-1 with TRBJ2-3; 8 bases are shared with TRBD2. V shed 7 bases, J shed 2 bases, and the junction held 8 bases outside the gene matches. CDR3 length: 14 residues. The germline gives CDR1 DFQATT, CDR2 SNEGSKA (reference sequence). CDR3 DNA: TGCAGTGTCGGAACTAGCGGCCTCACAGATACGCAGTATTTT. Its protein is CSVGTSGLTDTQYF.

In its sample, this clonotype was seen many times. The V gene is TRBV5-1, the J gene TRBJ2-7; tentative D call: TRBD2 (5 bases). Trimming cost V 4 bases and J 0 bases, with 14 bases left between them. CDR1 is SGHRS and CDR2 is YFSETQ in the germline V gene. The CDR3 length is 15 residues. In nucleotides, the CDR3 is TGCGCCAGCAGCGCACTTCCGGGGAGCTCCTACGAGCAGTACTTC. It yields the protein CASSALPGSSYEQYF.

Ten or more counts support this clonotype. This chain connects TRBV3-1 to TRBJ1-1; 7 positions match TRBD1. Per germline, CDR1 LGHDT and CDR2 YNNKEL (reference sequence). The J segment lost 1 base and the V segment lost 6 bases, leaving 5 bases of the junction unmatched. This CDR3 region has 14 residues. The DNA of the CDR3 is TGTGCCAGCAGTTTTTACAGGGGGAACACTGAAGCTTTCTTT. Protein product: CASSFYRGNTEAFF.

This clonotype showed up many times. This sequence joins TRBV5-1 and TRBJ2-1; TRBD2 agrees at 11 bases. Germline trimming cut 1 base from V and 0 bases from J; bases unmatched to any gene: 6. The germline CDR1 and CDR2 sequences are SGHRS and YFSETQ. This CDR3 is built from 18 residues. CDR3 sequence (DNA): TGCGCCAGCAGCTTGATGGGACTAGCGGCATACTCCTACAATGAGCAGTTCTTC. Its translation is CASSLMGLAAYSYNEQFF.

At least ten counts were recorded for this clonotype. The V call is TRBV28, the J call TRBJ1-1; TRBD1 might be the D (5 bases). V was clipped by 7 bases and J by 2 bases, with 20 bases between them. Germline CDR1 MDHEN, CDR2 SYDVKM. CDR3 size: 16 residues. CDR3 bases: TGTGCCAGCAATCCGGGGGAGGGTCACATCAACACTGAAGCTTTCTTT. Its translation: CASNPGEGHINTEAFF.

In its sample, this clonotype was seen a few times. V gene TRBV10-1 combines with J gene TRBJ2-7; D gene ambiguous. The V end was cut by 4 bases, the J end by 2 bases, with 12 bases between. Germline assignment: CDR1 WNHNN and CDR2 SYGVQD (reference sequence). CDR3 length: 14 residues. CDR3 nucleotides: TGCGCCAGCAGTGCCTCGGACGGCGCCTACGAGCAGTACTTC. It specifies CASSASDGAYEQYF.

A few counts support this clonotype. The chain has TRBV13 and TRBJ2-3; 10 positions match TRBD2. Germline V gene sequence: CDR1 PRHDT, CDR2 FYEKMQ (reference sequence). Germline trimming cut 5 bases from V and 5 bases from J; bases unmatched to any gene: 7. The CDR3 contains 15 residues. This CDR3 is CASSPPEREGDTQYF. CDR3 coding DNA: TGTGCCAGCAGCCCGCCGGAGCGGGAGGGAGATACGCAGTATTTT.

This clonotype has ten or more counts. The V call is TRBV12-3 or TRBV12-4, the J call TRBJ1-5; maybe TRBD1 (6 bases). V shed 7 bases and J shed 7 bases, with 17 bases lying between them. The CDR3 is made up of 14 amino acids. The CDR3 nucleotides are TGTGCCAGCAACCCGAGCGGGGGCGCACAGCCCCAGCATTTT. It encodes CASNPSGGAQPQHF.

The rearrangement joins TRBV7-9 to TRBJ2-4, with 8 nucleotides matching TRBD2. Germline trimming cut 4 bases from V and 6 bases from J; bases unmatched to any gene: 5. Germline CDR1 reads SEHNR; CDR2 reads FQNEAQ (reference sequence). This CDR3 comprises 14 residues. The CDR3 region is CASSSGGGINIQYF. The CDR3, as DNA: TGTGCCAGCAGCTCCGGGGGGGGGATAAACATTCAGTACTTC.

This clonotype was counted a single time. The genes are TRBV28 and TRBJ2-7, with unresolved D. The ends were cut back, 2 bases at V and 6 bases at J, with 8 bases in the middle. There are 12 residues in the CDR3. Germline CDR1 MDHEN, CDR2 SYDVKM. The CDR3 DNA reads as TGTGCCAGCAGTTTACAACCTTGCGAGCAGTACTTC. It is translated as CASSLQPCEQYF.

CDR3 sequence (DNA): TGTGCCTGGGGGACAGGGCTTTCCTACGAGCAGTACTTC. Protein: CAWGTGLSYEQYF. The rearrangement uses TRBV30 and TRBJ2-7, with 9 positions matching TRBD1. Germline V gene sequence: CDR1 GTSNPN, CDR2 SVGIG (reference sequence). The CDR3 consists of 13 residues. V gave up 5 bases and J gave up 1 base; unmatched junction bases: 3.

Note on this clonotype: Compared with germline, one end of the junction differs, possibly owing to a read error. The chain uses TRBV5-1 and TRBJ2-7, with 9 bases fitting TRBD1. CDR1 is SGHRS, CDR2 YFSETQ, per germline. CDR3 length: 13 residues. DNA of the CDR3: TGCGCCGGCAGCTTGGGACAGGGTTACGAGCAGTACTTC. Translated, it gives CAGSLGQGYEQYF.

This clonotype has only a few counts. The V gene is TRBV9, the J gene TRBJ2-1, with TRBD2 matching over 13 bases. The CDR3 length is 16 residues. V shed 3 bases and J 7 bases; nucleotides not matched to a gene: 7. Germline V gene sequence: CDR1 SGDLS, CDR2 YYNGEE. CDR3 amino acids: CASSGSGLAGMNEQFF. CDR3 sequence (DNA): TGTGCCAGCAGCGGTTCGGGACTAGCGGGAATGAATGAGCAGTTCTTC.

This clonotype was counted ten times or more. CDR3 sequence: CASSRTGAYNEQFF. The CDR3 DNA is TGTGCCAGCAGCCGAACGGGAGCCTACAATGAGCAGTTCTTC. The chain combines TRBV3-1 with TRBJ2-1; D is perhaps TRBD2 (6 bases). In germline, CDR1 is LGHDT, CDR2 YNNKEL (reference sequence). The CDR3 loop spans 14 amino acids. The V end lost 4 bases, the J end lost 2 bases, and 9 bases lay between the germline ends.

Only a few counts were recorded for this clonotype. The chain combines TRBV2 with TRBJ2-3; D is unclear. The V gene's germline CDR1 is SNHLY and CDR2 FYNNEI. The CDR3 extends over 14 amino acids. Trimming took off 2 bases at V and 2 bases at J, with 8 bases between the two ends. The CDR3 DNA reads TGTGCCAGCAGTGAACGGAGATACACAGATACGCAGTATTTT. It specifies CASSERRYTDTQYF. Variable domain in full (rest from reference TRBV2 and TRBJ2-3): EPEVTQTPSHQVTQMGQEVILRCVPISNHLYFYWYRQILGQKVEFLVSFYNNEISEKSEIFDDQFSVERPDGSNFTLKIRSTKLEDSAMYFCASSERRYTDTQYFGPGTRLTVL.

The V call is TRBV7-8, the J call TRBJ2-7; D gene uncertain. V was shortened by 2 bases and J by 3 bases, with 14 bases between the two germline ends. The CDR3 is made up of 15 amino acids. From germline, CDR1 is SGHVS and CDR2 FQNEAQ. CDR3 in DNA: TGTGCCAGCAGCTTAATGGATAACAAGTACTACGAGCAGTACTTC. As protein: CASSLMDNKYYEQYF.

This clonotype was observed at least ten times. This chain links TRBV7-8 with TRBJ2-1; 13 bases match TRBD2. The CDR3 is 18 amino acids. The V segment lost 5 bases and the J segment 0 bases; nucleotides outside the gene matches: 7. Germline values: CDR1 SGHVS, CDR2 FQNEAQ. This CDR3 reads CASSRGLAGASSYNEQFF. For the CDR3, the DNA is TGTGCCAGCAGCCGTGGACTAGCGGGAGCCAGCTCCTACAATGAGCAGTTCTTC.

At least ten counts were recorded for this clonotype. V is TRBV2 and J is TRBJ1-5; 7 bases are a match to TRBD1. Germline V CDR1 and CDR2: SNHLY, FYNNEI. Losses at the gene ends were 6 bases for V and 3 bases for J; bases not matched to a gene: 8. The CDR3 sequence is 15 residues long. For the CDR3, the DNA is TGTGCCAGCAGGGAGGGACAGCCCTTCAATCAGCCCCAGCATTTT. It encodes CASREGQPFNQPQHF.

The chain is built from TRBV12-3 or TRBV12-4 and TRBJ2-1, with a weak D call TRBD1 (6 bases). The CDR3 length is 15 residues. Trimming cost V 7 bases and J 6 bases, with 19 bases left between them. The CDR3 protein is CASTHRAGFVNEQFF. The CDR3 nucleotides are TGTGCCAGCACCCACAGGGCTGGTTTTGTCAATGAGCAGTTCTTC.

This clonotype was observed many times. V usage is TRBV30 and J usage is TRBJ2-4; TRBD2 is a possible D gene (5 bases). Looked up from germline, CDR1 is GTSNPN and CDR2 is SVGIG (reference sequence). The CDR3 length is 12 residues. The V gene lost 3 bases and the J gene lost 8 bases, with 11 bases spanning the gap. CDR3 bases: TGTGCCTGGAGCCCAACAGCGGACATTCAGTACTTC. It specifies CAWSPTADIQYF.

This clonotype came up a few times. DNA of the CDR3: TGTGCCAGCAGCCCCCCGGGTACAATCACAGATACGCAGTATTTT. Encoded protein: CASSPPGTITDTQYF. This chain uses TRBV11-2 with TRBJ2-3; the D is unclear. CDR1 SGHAT and CDR2 FQNNGV come from the germline V gene. The V and J ends lost 5 bases and 2 bases respectively, with 14 bases between them. This CDR3 is 15 amino acids long. The complete variable domain, with remaining parts taken from reference TRBV11-2 and TRBJ2-3, reads EAGVAQSPRYKIIEKRQSVAFWCNPISGHATLYWYQQILGQGPKLLIQFQNNGVVDDSQLPKDRFSAERLKGVDSTLKIQPAKLEDSAVYLCASSPPGTITDTQYFGPGTRLTVL.

There are many counts of this clonotype. The V and J genes are TRBV12-3 or TRBV12-4 and TRBJ1-1; D is undetermined. The V gene lost 6 bases and the J gene lost 0 bases, with 5 bases spanning the gap. This CDR3 has 12 residues. The CDR3: CASRNMNTEAFF. The CDR3 coding sequence is TGTGCCAGCAGAAACATGAACACTGAAGCTTTCTTT.

This chain's CDR3 is CASRRVHGYTF. In DNA, the CDR3 is TGTGCCAGCAGACGAGTTCATGGCTACACCTTC. V gene TRBV6-1 combines with J gene TRBJ1-2; unclear D gene. The germline V and J ends were trimmed by 6 bases and 6 bases, with 8 bases remaining between them. Germline CDR1 and CDR2: MNHNS and SASEGT. The length of the CDR3 is 11 residues.

This clonotype turned up a few times. As DNA, the CDR3 is TGTGCCAGCAGCCAGACAGGGAGGGTCGACTATGGCTACACCTTC. This encodes CASSQTGRVDYGYTF. The rearrangement uses TRBV4-2 and TRBJ1-2, with 7 bases fitting TRBD1. CDR3 length: 15 residues. J was trimmed by 3 bases and V by 3 bases; bases with no gene match: 7. CDR1 is LGHNA and CDR2 is YNFKEQ in the germline V gene.